The 26 T cell receptor beta chains listed next were all sequenced from one sample in a study of molecular identifiers for immune sequencing clone quantification. TCRdb used MiXCR to reprocess the PCR reads, holding one entry per CDR3 protein. In the table there are 40,000 to 45,000 distinct CDR3 sequences, 15% to 20% of which are singletons. Material for sequencing was naive CD8+ T cells from blood, with Jurkat cell RNA spiked in. Indicated subset: FACS-sorted CD8+CD4-CCR7+CD45RA+ naive T cells. These receptors were obtained from a human donor in good health. Some libraries in this study had Jurkat cell RNA spiked in.

This clonotype has at least ten counts. V and J are TRBV5-1 and TRBJ1-1; D remains unclear. Trimming left V 0 bases short and J 0 bases short, with 6 bases between. The CDR3 runs to 14 residues. CDR1 and CDR2 from the germline V gene are SGHRS and YFSETQ. CDR3 region: CASSLADLNTEAFF. DNA of the CDR3: TGCGCCAGCAGCTTGGCAGACTTGAACACTGAAGCTTTCTTT.

This clonotype appeared many times. The chain has TRBV27 and TRBJ1-1, with a possible D match to TRBD1 (6 bases). The ends were cut back, 3 bases at V and 7 bases at J, with 12 bases in the middle. This CDR3 region has 13 residues. Per germline, CDR1 MNHEY and CDR2 SMNVEV (reference sequence). The CDR3 protein is CASSFGRGDEAFF. For the CDR3, the DNA is TGTGCCAGCAGTTTCGGCAGGGGCGATGAAGCTTTCTTT.

This clonotype has more than one count but fewer than ten. A much larger clone differs by one base, so this may be a read error. The chain links TRBV12-3 or TRBV12-4 to TRBJ2-1; D is perhaps TRBD2 (5 bases). This CDR3 has 14 residues. The CDR3 is CAGSFAGSYNEQFF. DNA for the CDR3: TGTGCCGGCAGTTTTGCGGGTTCATACAATGAGCAGTTCTTC.

This clonotype came up many times. This chain uses TRBV9 with TRBJ1-4; 8 bases line up with TRBD1. Germline V gene lookup returns CDR1 SGDLS and CDR2 YYNGEE. V shed 4 bases, J shed 8 bases, and the junction held 10 bases outside the gene matches. This CDR3 is built from 15 residues. The DNA of the CDR3 is TGTGCCAGCAGCCTAGGACAGGGAATCAGCGAAAAACTGTTTTTT. Translating gives CASSLGQGISEKLFF.

A few counts support this clonotype. This chain connects TRBV6-2 or TRBV6-3 to TRBJ2-2; D is perhaps TRBD2 (5 bases). Germline V gives CDR1 MNHEY, CDR2 SVGEGT. The germline V and J ends were trimmed by 2 bases and 4 bases, with 5 bases remaining between them. CDR3 size: 13 residues. The CDR3 loop reads CASSYRGTGELFF. In DNA, the CDR3 is TGTGCCAGCAGTTACCGGGGCACCGGGGAGCTGTTTTTT.

At least ten counts were recorded for this clonotype. The chain employs TRBV4-3 and TRBJ2-7; D is perhaps TRBD1 (7 bases). The germline CDR1 and CDR2 sequences are LGHNA and YSLEER. The germline V and J ends were trimmed by 1 base and 4 bases, with 17 bases remaining between them. The CDR3 sequence is 16 residues long. DNA of the CDR3: TGCGCCAGCAGCCAAGGTTTCAGGGGGGTAGCTTACGAGCAGTACTTC. Translated: CASSQGFRGVAYEQYF.

This clonotype was counted at least ten times. The chain couples TRBV5-4 to TRBJ1-1, with 7 bases aligning to TRBD1. J lost 5 bases, V lost 3 bases, and 16 bases had no gene match. Germline V gene sequence: CDR1 SGHNT, CDR2 YYREEE (reference sequence). CDR3 length: 17 residues. CDR3 protein: CASSSSLKRGLGTEAFF. CDR3 nucleotide sequence: TGTGCCAGCAGCTCCAGCCTTAAGAGGGGGCTAGGGACTGAAGCTTTCTTT.

With regard to this clonotype: A much larger clone lies one base from this, so it may be a read error. The chain recombines TRBV12-3 or TRBV12-4 with TRBJ2-5, with D tentatively TRBD2 (5 bases). The CDR3 runs to 14 residues. For the CDR3, the DNA is TGTGCCCGCAGTTTCGGAGGCAGCCCGGAGACCCAGTACTTC. It encodes CARSFGGSPETQYF.

This clonotype occurred many times. This sequence joins TRBV20-1 and TRBJ2-3, with 10 bases that match TRBD1. Germline V gene data show CDR1 as DFQATT and CDR2 as SNEGSKA (reference sequence). This CDR3 has 20 amino acids. Losses at the gene ends were 0 bases for V and 1 base for J; bases not matched to a gene: 16. CDR3 protein: CSARDLIGQGVGVGTDTQYF. For the CDR3, the DNA is TGCAGTGCTAGAGATCTAATCGGACAGGGGGTTGGAGTGGGCACAGATACGCAGTATTTT.

This clonotype has at least ten counts. This chain links TRBV15 with TRBJ2-5, with a possible D match to TRBD1 (6 bases). V lost 3 bases, J lost 3 bases, and 14 bases lay in between. Germline CDR1 LNHNV, CDR2 YYDKDF (reference sequence). The CDR3 totals 15 residues. CDR3 nucleotide sequence: TGTGCCACCAGCAGCCGAACAGGGTCTGAAGAGACCCAGTACTTC. The encoded protein is CATSSRTGSEETQYF. Full variable domain (missing parts from reference TRBV15 and TRBJ2-5): DAMVIQNPRYQVTQFGKPVTLSCSQTLNHNVMYWYQQKSSQAPKLLFHYYDKDFNNEADTPDNFQSRRPNTSFCFLDIRSPGLGDTAMYLCATSSRTGSEETQYFGPGTRLLVL.

At least ten counts were recorded for this clonotype. The rearrangement joins TRBV7-3 to TRBJ2-2, with 14 positions matching TRBD2. V lost 4 bases and J lost 7; bases outside the gene matches: 5. CDR1 SGHTA and CDR2 FQGTGA come from the germline V gene. This CDR3 region has 16 residues. CDR3 sequence (DNA): TGTGCCAGCAGCTCGGGACTAGCGGGAGATGGCGGGGAGCTGTTTTTT. Residues: CASSSGLAGDGGELFF.

This clonotype came up many times. The J gene is TRBJ2-3, the V gene TRBV20-1; D possibly corresponds to TRBD2 (6 bases). The CDR3 is 15 amino acids. Trimming pared 0 bases from V and 3 bases from J, leaving 13 bases between. Germline assignment: CDR1 DFQATT and CDR2 SNEGSKA (reference sequence). CDR3: CSARDEGGVTDTQYF. In DNA form, the CDR3 reads TGCAGTGCTAGAGACGAGGGCGGGGTTACAGATACGCAGTATTTT.

The J gene is TRBJ2-3, the V gene TRBV11-2; 9 bases are a match to TRBD2. CDR3 length equals 18 residues. J lost 3 bases, V lost 1 base, and 11 bases had no gene match. Per the germline V gene, CDR1 is SGHAT and CDR2 is FQNNGV. CDR3: CASSLGPASGRPTDTQYF. CDR3 DNA: TGTGCCAGCAGCTTAGGGCCTGCGAGCGGGAGGCCAACAGATACGCAGTATTTT.

This clonotype was counted ten times or more. The rearrangement uses TRBV19 and TRBJ2-7, with 8 positions matching TRBD1. The CDR3 extends over 15 amino acids. Germline V gene data show CDR1 as LNHDA and CDR2 as SQIVND (reference sequence). The trim removed 3 bases at V and 4 bases at J, leaving 8 bases unmatched. The chain's CDR3 is CASSIGQGLYYEQYF. CDR3 in DNA: TGTGCCAGTAGTATTGGACAGGGACTTTATTACGAGCAGTACTTC.

There are a few counts of this clonotype. The CDR3 reads CASSSERLDNTGELFF. The CDR3 region has the DNA TGTGCCAGCAGTTCTGAGCGCCTTGACAACACCGGGGAGCTGTTTTTT. The chain combines TRBV28 with TRBJ2-2, with D unclear. V lost 4 bases to trimming and J lost 2 bases, with 14 bases between them. This CDR3 is 16 amino acids long. The germline V gene has CDR1 MDHEN and CDR2 SYDVKM.

Comment on this clonotype: A much larger clone lies one base from this, so it may be a read error. The chain links TRBV7-8 to TRBJ2-7; 8 positions match TRBD1. The germline V gene encodes CDR1 SGHVS and CDR2 FQNEAQ. This CDR3 is 14 amino acids long. CDR3 region: CASTIRDRIYEQCF. The CDR3 bases are TGTGCCAGCACCATCCGGGACAGGATCTACGAGCAGTGCTTC.

This clonotype is medium-sized (0.01 to 0.1%) within its sample. This rearrangement joins TRBV5-1 to TRBJ1-5; D is unclear. The V end lost 4 bases, the J end lost 3 bases, and 11 bases lay between the germline ends. The CDR3 is 14 amino acids. The germline CDR1 and CDR2 sequences are SGHRS and YFSETQ. CDR3 residues: CASSVSGINQPQHF. CDR3 bases: TGCGCCAGCAGCGTGTCAGGAATCAATCAGCCCCAGCATTTT.

The sample holds many counts of this clonotype. The chain joins TRBV28 to TRBJ2-7, with 9 positions matching TRBD2. Trimming removed 6 bases from V and 0 bases from J; junction bases left unmatched: 6. The germline V gene encodes CDR1 MDHEN and CDR2 SYDVKM. The CDR3 runs to 15 residues. CDR3 coding DNA: TGTGCCAGCAGGCCTCTAGCGGGAAGCTCCTACGAGCAGTACTTC. This codes for CASRPLAGSSYEQYF.

In its sample, this clonotype was seen many times. The chain recombines TRBV2 with TRBJ1-1; D gene unclear. V dropped 2 bases and J dropped 2 bases, with 6 bases sitting between them. Germline V CDR1 and CDR2: SNHLY, FYNNEI. This CDR3 region has 13 residues. CDR3 residues: CASSENVNTEAFF. The CDR3 DNA follows: TGTGCCAGCAGTGAAAACGTCAACACTGAAGCTTTCTTT.

At least ten counts were recorded for this clonotype. The chain employs TRBV23-1 and TRBJ2-7; no firm D call. TRBV23-1 counts as an open reading frame of uncertain function. Deletions cut 0 bases from V and 0 bases from J, with 12 bases between. The CDR3 is 16 residues long. The CDR3 is CASSQSRAISSYEQYF. CDR3 sequence (DNA): TGCGCCAGCAGTCAATCAAGGGCCATAAGCTCCTACGAGCAGTACTTC.

The sample holds one count of this clonotype. It may be a read error: a sequence one base away is much more abundant. The chain has TRBV3-1 and TRBJ1-1, with D uncertain. Germline loops: CDR1 LGHDT, CDR2 YNNKEL (reference sequence). This CDR3 region has 13 residues. CDR3 nucleotides: TGTGCCAGCAGCCAGACCTTGAACACTGGAGCTTTCTTT. Translation: CASSQTLNTGAFF.

In the case of this clonotype: Being one base from a much bigger clone, this may be a read error. The rearrangement joins TRBV29-1 to TRBJ2-7, with D perhaps matching TRBD1 or TRBD2 (6 bases each). Germline CDR1 SQVTM, CDR2 ANQGSEA. This CDR3 region has 14 residues. V was trimmed by 1 base and J by 2 bases, leaving 12 bases between them. CDR3 loop: CSVEVGGTTYEQYF. In DNA, the CDR3 is TGCAGCGTTGAAGTGGGGGGCACTACCTACGAGCAGTACTTC.

As for this clonotype: This may be a read error: a much more frequent sequence differs by one nucleotide. It is likely a read error, because the conserved phenylalanine at the end of the CDR3 is missing. The chain links TRBV29-1 to TRBJ2-1; 12 bases are shared with TRBD2. This CDR3 region has 15 residues. J gave up 6 bases and V 2 bases, and 5 bases lay outside the gene matches. Per germline, CDR1 SQVTM and CDR2 ANQGSEA. The CDR3 DNA follows: TGCAGCGTTGAACTAGCGGGAGGGCCTGGCAATGAGCAGTTCATC. This codes for CSVELAGGPGNEQFI.

In this sample, this clonotype turned up many times. The chain carries TRBV3-1 and TRBJ1-5; D is possibly TRBD1 (6 bases). Per the germline V gene, CDR1 is LGHDT and CDR2 is YNNKEL (reference sequence). The CDR3 totals 15 residues. Trimming shortened V by 2 bases and J by 4 bases, and 12 bases separated the two germline ends. The CDR3 DNA is TGTGCCAGCAGCCAAAGCCTACAGGGTAATCAGCCCCAGCATTTT. The encoded protein is CASSQSLQGNQPQHF.

In the case of this clonotype: A much larger clone lies one base from this, so it may be a read error. The chain carries TRBV4-3 and TRBJ2-7, with 8 bases matching TRBD2. The CDR3 length is 16 residues. Germline-derived CDR1 and CDR2 are LGHNA and YSLEER. Here the CDR3 reads CAGSQDTGGPEYEQYF. The CDR3 coding sequence is TGCGCCGGCAGCCAGGATACGGGGGGGCCGGAATACGAGCAGTACTTC.

The table lists this clonotype with many counts. The chain links TRBV28 to TRBJ2-7; 7 bases fit TRBD2. The CDR3 runs 14 residues. V lost 2 bases to trimming and J lost 0 bases; unmatched junction nucleotides: 1. CDR1 is MDHEN, CDR2 SYDVKM, per germline. The CDR3 is CASSLAGVSYEQYF. Written as DNA, the CDR3 is TGTGCCAGCAGTTTAGCGGGGGTCTCCTACGAGCAGTACTTC.